The rows below give T cell receptor beta chains drawn from one sample of a study of blood T cell repertoires in COVID-19. The repertoire was sequenced with immunoSEQ multiplex PCR; TCRdb's copy has only in-frame clones and lacks some. The data contain roughly 87,000 clones, 86% of them singletons. The sample taken for sequencing was peripheral blood. The receptors derive from a man between 50 and 59 years old with active COVID-19. The CDR3 runs from the conserved cysteine through the conserved F or W. A D gene is named only where the DNA matches it firmly. Rows may omit the clone size; those that give it use once, few, many or a size class.

abundance	len	j_gene	d_gene	v_gene	CDR3aa	CDR3nt
NA	14	TRBJ2-5	TRBD2	TRBV28	CASRPTSGGASTYF	TGTGCCAGCAGACCCACTAGCGGGGGGGCTTCAACGTACTTC
NA	15	TRBJ2-1	TRBD2	TRBV5-1	CASSLDGGRGNEQFF	TGCGCCAGCAGCTTGGATGGCGGGAGGGGGAATGAGCAGTTCTTC
NA	15	TRBJ2-2	NA	TRBV9	CASSVPGANTGELFF	TGTGCCAGCAGCGTACCCGGTGCGAACACCGGGGAGCTGTTTTTT
NA	13	TRBJ1-1	NA	TRBV7-3	CASSLDEDTEAFF	TGTGCCAGCAGCTTAGACGAGGACACTGAAGCTTTCTTT
NA	17	TRBJ1-5	TRBD1	TRBV5-1	CASSLTPTGGTGQPQHF	TGCGCCAGCAGCTTAACGCCTACAGGGGGCACGGGTCAGCCCCAGCATTTT
NA	15	TRBJ2-5	NA	TRBV6-5	CASSYSRSLRETQYF	TGTGCCAGCAGTTACTCGAGAAGTTTGCGAGAGACCCAGTACTTC
NA	17	TRBJ2-7	TRBD1	TRBV4-3	CASSQEGQGAFDYEQYF	TGCGCCAGCAGCCAAGAAGGACAGGGGGCCTTCGACTACGAGCAGTACTTC
few	11	TRBJ2-5	NA	TRBV10-3	CAISGGETQYF	TGTGCCATCAGTGGGGGCGAGACCCAGTACTTC
NA	14	TRBJ1-2	NA	TRBV5-1	CASSAGEGVSGYTF	TGCGCCAGCAGTGCCGGGGAGGGGGTGTCCGGCTACACCTTC
NA	15	TRBJ1-2	NA	TRBV4-1	CASSQDGRGSDGYTF	TGCGCCAGCAGCCAAGATGGGAGAGGGTCTGATGGCTACACCTTC
NA	16	TRBJ1-5	TRBD1	TRBV4-2	CASSQTGTEGNQPQHF	TGTGCCAGCAGCCAAACCGGGACAGAAGGCAATCAGCCCCAGCATTTT
NA	11	TRBJ1-1	NA	TRBV28	CARGGYTEAFF	TGTGCCAGGGGAGGGTACACTGAAGCTTTCTTT
NA	16	TRBJ2-7	TRBD2	TRBV7-2	CASSLGTSGGMYEQYF	TGTGCCAGCAGCCTCGGGACTAGCGGGGGGATGTACGAGCAGTACTTC
NA	14	TRBJ2-7	TRBD2	TRBV6-5	CASSFGRALDEQYF	TGTGCCAGCAGTTTCGGGAGGGCCTTGGACGAGCAGTACTTC
NA	15	TRBJ2-7	TRBD1	TRBV19	CASSILGQGLYEQYF	TGTGCCAGTAGTATTCTGGGACAGGGTCTCTACGAGCAGTACTTC
NA	19	TRBJ1-2	NA	TRBV4-3	CASSQDPAAGTKGYYGYTF	TGCGCCAGCAGCCAAGATCCCGCGGCAGGGACAAAAGGATACTATGGCTACACCTTC
once	13	TRBJ1-1	NA	TRBV27	CASSSYSPTEAFF	TGTGCCAGCAGTTCCTACAGTCCTACTGAAGCTTTCTTT
NA	15	TRBJ2-3	TRBD2	TRBV9	CASSAGTRDTDTQYF	TGTGCCAGCAGCGCCGGGACTAGAGACACAGATACGCAGTATTTT
NA	17	TRBJ2-6	NA	TRBV5-1	CASSSTGQSAGANVLTF	TGCGCCAGCAGCTCCACCGGACAGTCTGCTGGGGCCAACGTCCTGACTTTC
NA	18	TRBJ2-2	TRBD1	TRBV6-4	CASSDSPTGGTNTGELFF	TGTGCCAGCAGTGACTCCCCTACAGGGGGCACGAACACCGGGGAGCTGTTTTTT
NA	15	TRBJ2-1	TRBD2	TRBV7-2	CASSYSSGEYNEQFF	TGTGCCAGCAGCTATAGTAGCGGGGAGTACAATGAGCAGTTCTTC
NA	16	TRBJ1-2	NA	TRBV28	CASSLTAQGRNYGYTF	TGTGCCAGCAGTCTCACCGCACAGGGACGAAACTATGGCTACACCTTC
NA	14	TRBJ2-1	NA	TRBV30	CAWSVLESSREQFF	TGTGCCTGGAGTGTACTCGAGTCTAGCCGTGAGCAGTTCTTC
once	13	TRBJ1-2	NA	TRBV4-3	CASSQERHDGYTF	TGCGCCAGCAGCCAAGAGAGACATGATGGCTACACCTTC
NA	14	TRBJ1-2	NA	TRBV2	CASSEQGGAYGYTF	TGTGCCAGCAGTGAACAGGGAGGGGCCTATGGCTACACCTTC
NA	15	TRBJ2-2	TRBD2	TRBV7-3	CASTVGRGGAGELFF	TGTGCCAGCACCGTGGGCCGGGGAGGGGCCGGGGAGCTGTTTTTT
NA	14	TRBJ2-5	NA	TRBV28	CASSLTGGRETQYF	TGTGCCAGCAGTTTAACGGGGGGCAGGGAGACCCAGTACTTC
NA	17	TRBJ2-6	NA	TRBV15	CATSRDRGGTGANVLTF	TGTGCCACCAGCAGAGACCGAGGGGGTACTGGGGCCAACGTCCTGACTTTC
NA	15	TRBJ1-1	NA	TRBV7-8	CASSPQTTSNTEAFF	TGTGCCAGCAGCCCACAAACTACATCGAACACTGAAGCTTTCTTT
NA	13	TRBJ1-2	TRBD1	TRBV7-2	CASSVTGNYGYTF	TGTGCCAGCAGCGTGACAGGGAACTATGGCTACACCTTC
NA	16	TRBJ1-2	NA	TRBV7-8	CASSFRRRARGYGYTF	TGTGCCAGCAGCTTTAGGCGTAGGGCCAGGGGCTATGGCTACACCTTC
NA	17	TRBJ2-7	NA	TRBV4-3	CASSQDLAVIRSYEQYF	TGCGCCAGCAGCCAAGATCTGGCGGTCATCCGTTCCTACGAGCAGTACTTC
NA	14	TRBJ1-1	NA	TRBV6-5	CASRVQTGNTEAFF	TGTGCCAGCAGGGTTCAGACAGGGAACACTGAAGCTTTCTTT
NA	15	TRBJ2-7	TRBD2	TRBV19	CASRRTSGFYYEQYF	TGTGCCAGTAGACGGACTAGCGGGTTCTACTACGAGCAGTACTTC
few	14	TRBJ2-2	TRBD1	TRBV7-9	CASSLRDRDGELFF	TGTGCCAGCAGCCTAAGGGACAGGGACGGGGAGCTGTTTTTT
NA	12	TRBJ2-1	NA	TRBV19	CASSMRQVEVFF	TGTGCCAGTAGTATGCGACAAGTCGAAGTGTTCTTC
NA	16	TRBJ2-6	NA	TRBV9	CASRPTEGSGANVLTF	TGTGCCAGCAGGCCTACTGAGGGTTCTGGGGCCAACGTCCTGACTTTC
NA	15	TRBJ1-4	NA	TRBV30	CAWSQNRIRNEKLFF	TGTGCCTGGAGTCAGAACAGGATACGGAATGAAAAACTGTTTTTT
NA	16	TRBJ2-3	TRBD2	TRBV24-1	CATSDPASGAIDTQYF	TGTGCCACCAGTGACCCAGCTAGCGGGGCCATAGATACGCAGTATTTT
NA	14	TRBJ2-7	TRBD1	TRBV5-1	CASSPGTVSYEQYF	TGCGCCAGCAGCCCCGGGACAGTCTCCTACGAGCAGTACTTC
NA	16	TRBJ2-7	TRBD1	TRBV23-1	CASSQSGGQGFYEQYF	TGCGCCAGCAGTCAATCGGGGGGACAGGGGTTCTACGAGCAGTACTTC
few	15	TRBJ1-1	TRBD1	TRBV19	CASKPQGAVNTEAFF	TGTGCCAGCAAACCCCAGGGGGCGGTGAACACTGAAGCTTTCTTT
NA	16	TRBJ2-3	TRBD2	TRBV3-1/TRBV3-2	CASSERTSGRKDTQYF	TGTGCCAGCAGCGAGAGAACTAGCGGGAGGAAAGATACGCAGTATTTT
NA	16	TRBJ1-5	TRBD1	TRBV5-8	CASSDRQGPAGQPQHF	TGTGCCAGCAGCGACCGACAGGGACCCGCTGGACAGCCCCAGCATTTT
NA	13	TRBJ1-1	TRBD1	TRBV19	CASSRGQDTEAFF	TGTGCCAGTAGTAGAGGACAGGACACTGAAGCTTTCTTT
NA	11	TRBJ2-4	TRBD1	TRBV28	CATGQGFIQYF	TGTGCCACAGGACAGGGGTTCATTCAGTACTTC
NA	14	TRBJ2-5	NA	TRBV6-6	CASSLTVVGETQYF	TGTGCCAGCAGCTTGACAGTGGTAGGAGAGACCCAGTACTTC
few	14	TRBJ2-1	NA	TRBV7-7	CASSLGGSAGQQFF	TGTGCTAGCAGCTTAGGGGGTAGCGCAGGTCAGCAGTTCTTC
NA	18	TRBJ1-1	TRBD1	TRBV30	CAWSVLTGDFRLNTEAFF	TGTGCCTGGAGTGTACTGACAGGGGACTTTCGTTTGAACACTGAAGCTTTCTTT
NA	15	TRBJ1-4	NA	TRBV7-2	CASSLVQGGGEKLFF	TGTGCCAGCAGCTTAGTCCAGGGAGGTGGGGAAAAACTGTTTTTT
few	15	TRBJ1-4	NA	TRBV4-2	CASSQDPGPGEKLFF	TGTGCCAGCAGCCAGGACCCGGGCCCAGGGGAAAAACTGTTTTTT
NA	12	TRBJ1-1	NA	TRBV6-6	CAHHGGSTEAFF	TGTGCGCATCATGGGGGGTCCACTGAAGCTTTCTTT
NA	15	TRBJ1-5	NA	TRBV5-5	CASSLGRNSNQPQHF	TGTGCCAGCAGCTTGGGCAGGAATAGCAATCAGCCCCAGCATTTT
few	14	TRBJ2-7	TRBD1	TRBV5-5	CASSVGQGRYEQYF	TGTGCCAGCAGCGTGGGACAGGGGAGATACGAGCAGTACTTC
NA	19	TRBJ1-2	NA	TRBV23-1	CASSQITRPAPGRGYGYTF	TGCGCCAGCAGTCAGATAACCCGACCAGCACCGGGCCGGGGCTATGGCTACACCTTC
NA	13	TRBJ1-2	NA	TRBV7-2	CASSVGLNYGYTF	TGTGCCAGCAGTGTGGGCCTCAACTATGGCTACACCTTC
NA	15	TRBJ1-2	NA	TRBV11-2	CASSNQLGSNYGYTF	TGTGCCAGCAGCAACCAACTCGGGAGTAACTATGGCTACACCTTC